This TCR beta chain stems from a study of T cells after somatic rescue of genetic block. This CDR3 spans 15 amino acids. Trimming cost V 0 bases and J 10 bases; bases outside gene matches: 5. CDR1 and CDR2 from the germline V gene are MGHRA and YSYEKL. Libraries were prepared by immunoSEQ multiplex PCR; TCRdb keeps only in-frame clonotypes and omits some of them. The data contain about 68,000 clones, 85% to 95% of them singletons. The source of this sequence is a man aged 35 to 55. The sequencing input was peripheral blood mononuclear cells (PBMCs). The chain joins TRBV4-1 to TRBJ2-1, with 11 bases fitting TRBD2. This CDR3 reads CASSQEVRLAGEQFF. CDR3 bases: TGCGCCAGCAGCCAAGAAGTGAGACTAGCGGGGGAGCAGTTCTTC.